This T cell receptor beta chain was found in a study of beta chain features in type 1 diabetes. V shed 0 bases and J 7 bases; nucleotides not matched to a gene: 7. The CDR3 contains 17 residues. Germline V CDR1 and CDR2: SGHRS, YFSETQ. The study's findings and limits: Compared with healthy donors, patients appeared to share more similar naive, central memory and regulatory TCRB repertoires.

Expressed TCRB transcripts were sequenced, since all the RNA that had been isolated was reverse transcribed. Sequencing was performed with immunoSEQ multiplex PCR; in TCRdb, only in-frame clones are kept and a portion is missing. The data contain hundreds of thousands of clones, 15% to 19% of them singletons. A note on this clone: What it binds is not known.

The chain uses TRBV5-1 and TRBJ2-2; 12 nucleotides match TRBD1. Input material: naive CD4+ T cells from blood. The TCR comes from a man younger than 35 in good health. The CDR3 sequence: CASSLEPGTGGHGELFF. The DNA of the CDR3 is TGCGCCAGCAGCTTGGAACCCGGGACAGGGGGCCACGGGGAGCTGTTTTTT.